This T cell receptor (beta chain) derives from a study of identical twins. Germline V gives CDR1 LGHNT, CDR2 FRNRAP. This CDR3 is 16 amino acids long. V was pared by 1 base and J by 4 bases, with 2 bases of the junction left unmatched. This clonotype was seen at least ten times. From the 5' RACE reads, TCRdb called clonotypes with MiXCR, one entry per CDR3 protein. The sample lists about 240,000 distinct CDR3 sequences, 7.5% occurring once. The same data also contributed to another study, on yellow fever vaccine responses in identical twins.

Sample: CD8+ T cells sorted from blood. V usage is TRBV12-5 and J usage is TRBJ2-1; 12 bases match TRBD2. The source of this sequence is a young woman in good health. CDR3 nucleotide sequence: TGTGCTAGTGGTTTGGCGACTAGCGGGGGATACAATGAGCAGTTCTTC. It codes for CASGLATSGGYNEQFF. The full variable domain, in which reference TRBV12-5 and TRBJ2-1 provide the parts outside the CDR3, is DARVTQTPRHKVTEMGQEVTMRCQPILGHNTVFWYRQTMMQGLELLAYFRNRAPLDDSGMPKDRFSAEMPDATLATLKIQPSEPRDSAVYFCASGLATSGGYNEQFFGPGTRLTVL.